A selection of T cell receptor beta chains follows, all from one sample in a study of cytomegalovirus exposure and HLA in healthy donors. Here immunoSEQ multiplex PCR was the method, and the copy in TCRdb shows in-frame clones only, minus some. The sample shows 120,000 or so clones, about 10% of them seen only once. The specimen was PBMCs. These receptors were collected from a woman aged 18-29 years in good health and CMV-seropositive. The CDR3 runs from the conserved cysteine through the conserved F or W. A D gene is named only where the DNA matches it firmly. For some rows the clone size is stated as once, few or many, or as a class when expanded; others skip it.

CASSLLAGAYEQYF | TGTGCCAGCAGCCTCCTGGCGGGAGCTTACGAGCAGTACTTC | few | TRBD2 | TRBJ2-7 | TRBV6-5
CASRPGTGSYYGYTF | TGTGCCAGCCGCCCCGGGACAGGGAGTTACTATGGCTACACCTTC | - | TRBD1 | TRBJ1-2 | TRBV28
CASSFTDSNTGELFF | TGCGCCAGCAGCTTCACAGACAGTAACACCGGGGAGCTGTTTTTT | few | - | TRBJ2-2 | TRBV5-1
CASSESSGTYNEQFF | TGTGCCAGCAGTGAGAGTAGCGGGACCTACAATGAGCAGTTCTTC | - | TRBD2 | TRBJ2-1 | TRBV2
CASSKDWSQETQYF | TGTGCCAGTAGTAAGGACTGGTCCCAAGAGACCCAGTACTTC | few | - | TRBJ2-5 | TRBV19
CASRNRAGAFF | TGTGCCAGCAGAAACAGGGCTGGAGCTTTCTTT | - | - | TRBJ1-1 | TRBV2
CASSLRDRGWAEAFF | TGTGCCAGCAGTCTCCGAGACAGGGGATGGGCTGAAGCTTTCTTT | - | TRBD1 | TRBJ1-1 | TRBV6-6
CASSPMGQGEAFF | TGTGCCAGCAGCCCGATGGGACAGGGTGAAGCTTTCTTT | - | TRBD1 | TRBJ1-1 | TRBV9
CASSVWPGNSPLHF | TGTGCCAGCAGCGTGTGGCCGGGTAATTCACCCCTCCACTTT | - | - | TRBJ1-6 | TRBV6-5
CASGPIQVLNVLTF | TGTGCCAGCGGCCCCATACAGGTCCTCAACGTCCTGACTTTC | few | - | TRBJ2-6 | TRBV28
CASSRTGPSYEQYF | TGTGCCAGCTCAAGGACAGGGCCGTCCTACGAGCAGTACTTC | - | TRBD1 | TRBJ2-7 | TRBV18
CASSEIGVTSYNEQFF | TGTGCCAGCAGTGAAATAGGGGTCACGTCCTACAATGAGCAGTTCTTC | few | - | TRBJ2-1 | TRBV6-1
CATSRSRDRGGSNQPQHF | TGTGCCACCAGCAGATCAAGGGACAGAGGTGGTAGCAATCAGCCCCAGCATTTT | - | TRBD1 | TRBJ1-5 | TRBV15
CASSHGGGASGRSEQYF | TGTGCCAGCAGCCACGGGGGAGGGGCTAGCGGGAGAAGCGAGCAGTACTTC | few | TRBD2 | TRBJ2-7 | TRBV7-9
CASSKRDRQTTSELFF | TGTGCCAGTAGTAAAAGGGACAGACAAACCACCTCGGAGCTGTTTTTT | few | TRBD1 | TRBJ2-2 | TRBV19
CAIRRTGGASEQYF | TGTGCCATCCGTCGGACAGGGGGCGCGTCCGAGCAGTACTTC | few | TRBD1 | TRBJ2-7 | TRBV6-1
CASSETSGSFGETQYF | TGTGCCAGCAGCGAAACTAGCGGGAGCTTCGGGGAGACCCAGTACTTC | - | TRBD2 | TRBJ2-5 | TRBV9
CASSLGGVSYEQYF | TGTGCCAGCAGCTTAGGCGGGGTATCCTACGAGCAGTACTTC | - | - | TRBJ2-7 | TRBV5-4
CASSQPGQGGQNYGYTF | TGCGCCAGCAGCCAACCGGGCCAAGGGGGCCAAAACTATGGCTACACCTTC | few | TRBD1 | TRBJ1-2 | TRBV4-1
CASSLSLPGRGEAFF | TGTGCCAGCAGCTTATCCCTCCCAGGAAGGGGTGAAGCTTTCTTT | few | - | TRBJ1-1 | TRBV5-6
CASRLEGTMTYEQYF | TGTGCCAGCAGACTGGAGGGCACTATGACCTACGAGCAGTACTTC | few | - | TRBJ2-7 | TRBV5-4
CAWATDYHRQYF | TGTGCCTGGGCTACGGACTACCACCGGCAGTACTTC | few | - | TRBJ2-7 | TRBV30
CASSFLAGERKGSTDTQYF | TGTGCCAGCAGTTTCCTAGCGGGAGAGAGGAAGGGAAGCACAGATACGCAGTATTTT | - | TRBD2 | TRBJ2-3 | TRBV7-3
CSSGGPGGMGYTF | TGCAGCAGCGGGGGGCCCGGTGGTATGGGCTACACCTTC | few | - | TRBJ1-2 | TRBV29-1
CASSQGGGAAETQYF | TGCGCCAGCAGCCAAGGTGGAGGAGCGGCTGAGACCCAGTACTTC | few | - | TRBJ2-5 | TRBV4-1
CASSDSRGSYNEQFF | TGTGCCAGCAGTGACTCTAGAGGATCCTACAATGAGCAGTTCTTC | few | - | TRBJ2-1 | TRBV6-4
CASSISTSSYEQYF | TGTGCCAGTAGTATCAGTACCAGCTCCTACGAGCAGTACTTC | - | - | TRBJ2-7 | TRBV19
CASSVGQGDYGYTF | TGTGCCAGCAGCGTGGGACAGGGAGACTATGGCTACACCTTC | - | TRBD1 | TRBJ1-2 | TRBV9
CASSSGQLYEQYF | TGTGCCAGCAGTTCTGGACAGCTCTACGAGCAGTACTTC | - | - | TRBJ2-7 | TRBV28
CASSLTGGLQATNEKLFF | TGTGCCAGCAGTTTAACAGGGGGCCTTCAGGCAACTAATGAAAAACTGTTTTTT | few | TRBD1 | TRBJ1-4 | TRBV27
CASSQRVGDTEAFF | TGTGCCAGCAGTCAAAGAGTAGGGGACACTGAAGCTTTCTTT | - | - | TRBJ1-1 | TRBV6-5
CASSLTGKDGYTF | TGTGCCAGCAGTTTGACAGGGAAAGATGGCTACACCTTC | few | TRBD1 | TRBJ1-2 | TRBV6-1
CASSLARYNEQFF | TGTGCCAGCAGCTTAGCGCGCTACAATGAGCAGTTCTTC | - | - | TRBJ2-1 | TRBV7-2
CASSPSRAAGEPQHF | TGTGCCAGCTCACCATCTAGGGCCGCGGGCGAGCCCCAGCATTTT | few | - | TRBJ1-5 | TRBV18
CASNPTGNQPQHF | TGTGCCAGCAACCCGACAGGTAATCAGCCCCAGCATTTT | few | - | TRBJ1-5 | TRBV2
CASSQVAGVTYNEQFF | TGTGCCAGCAGCCAAGTCGCGGGAGTAACCTACAATGAGCAGTTCTTC | - | TRBD2 | TRBJ2-1 | TRBV4-2
CASSLGGDYGYTF | TGTGCCAGCAGCTTGGGCGGGGACTATGGCTACACCTTC | - | - | TRBJ1-2 | TRBV5-4
CASSATDGEGETQYF | TGTGCCAGCAGCGCCACCGACGGGGAGGGAGAGACCCAGTACTTC | few | TRBD2 | TRBJ2-5 | TRBV9
CASSSASGFYNEQFF | TGTGCCAGCAGTTCGGCTAGCGGTTTCTACAATGAGCAGTTCTTC | - | TRBD2 | TRBJ2-1 | TRBV6-5